The 18 T cell receptor beta chains in this list originate from one sample, sequenced in a study of monozygotic twins with inflammatory bowel disease. TCRdb reprocessed the 5' RACE reads, with one entry per CDR3 protein and no DNA. The ten top clones account for around 2.8%, within a sample of some 170,000 distinct CDR3 sequences. The sequenced sample was blood. The receptors stem from a human donor with ulcerative colitis or Crohn's disease, or a healthy co-twin of an affected twin (not recorded which).

J is TRBJ2-1 and V is TRBV3-1; the D gene TCRdb calls, TRBD2, cannot be checked with no DNA. The CDR3 runs 17 residues. CDR1 and CDR2 from the germline V gene are LGHDT and YNNKEL (reference sequence). This CDR3 reads CASSQRPSGRDFDEQFF.

The rearrangement uses TRBV5-1 and TRBJ2-2; TCRdb calls TRBD2, which cannot be checked without DNA. This CDR3 is 15 amino acids long. Germline CDR1 is SGHRS and CDR2 is YFSETQ. CDR3 in amino acids: CASIPGTSGTGELFF.

This chain connects TRBV29-1 to TRBJ1-2. This CDR3 has 14 residues. CDR1 is SQVTM, CDR2 ANQGSEA, per germline. The CDR3 spells CSVEDPPGGVGYTF.

The chain uses TRBV27 and TRBJ1-2; TCRdb returns TRBD1, unconfirmable since there is no DNA. Germline V CDR1 and CDR2: MNHEY, SMNVEV (reference sequence). The CDR3 totals 15 residues. CDR3 sequence reads: CASSLLQGAGYGYTF.

V is TRBV7-9 and J is TRBJ2-7; the D gene TCRdb calls, TRBD1, cannot be checked with no DNA. This CDR3 has 14 amino acids. Germline CDR1 SEHNR, CDR2 FQNEAQ (reference sequence). CDR3 in amino acids: CASSPDWVWDEQYF.

This rearrangement joins TRBV10-3 to TRBJ2-5. This CDR3 is built from 11 residues. Germline lookup yields CDR1 ENHRY and CDR2 SYGVKD. The CDR3 region is CAIKEAETQYF.

The J gene is TRBJ2-7, the V gene TRBV10-3; with no DNA, the TCRdb D assignment of TRBD2 cannot be verified. Per the germline V gene, CDR1 is ENHRY and CDR2 is SYGVKD. CDR3 length: 14 residues. CDR3 region: CAIKASGTPYEQYF.

This chain uses TRBV11-2 with TRBJ2-1. The germline V gene has CDR1 SGHAT and CDR2 FQNNGV. The CDR3 is 13 amino acids. This CDR3 is CASSLGRYNEQFF.

This chain connects TRBV5-1 to TRBJ1-1. The germline gives CDR1 SGHRS, CDR2 YFSETQ. The CDR3 is 15 residues long. This chain's CDR3 is CASSWDRDKRTEAFF. The whole variable domain, remainder taken from reference TRBV5-1 and TRBJ1-1, is KAGVTQTPRYLIKTRGQQVTLSCSPISGHRSVSWYQQTPGQGLQFLFEYFSETQRNKGNFPGRFSGRQFSNSRSEMNVSTLELGDSALYLCASSWDRDKRTEAFFGQGTRLTVV.

The gene calls are TRBV20-1 and TRBJ2-7; there is no DNA to check the TCRdb D call of TRBD2. The length of the CDR3 is 14 residues. The germline V gene encodes CDR1 DFQATT and CDR2 SNEGSKA (reference sequence). The CDR3 is CSAPGTSGSYEQYF.

CDR3 loop: CASSQTQGKGSSPLHF. The J gene is TRBJ1-6, the V gene TRBV12-3 or TRBV12-4; TCRdb gives TRBD1 as the D gene, but with no DNA this cannot be confirmed. The CDR3 totals 16 residues.

The chain links TRBV30 to TRBJ2-2; there is no DNA to check the TCRdb D call of TRBD1. This CDR3 spans 16 amino acids. The germline V gene has CDR1 GTSNPN and CDR2 SVGIG (reference sequence). CDR3 sequence reads: CAWNPPGRPNTGELFF. Supplemented by reference TRBV30 and TRBJ2-2, the full variable domain reads SQTIHQWPATLVQPVGSPLSLECTVEGTSNPNLYWYRQAAGRGLQLLFYSVGIGQISSEVPQNLSASRPQDRQFILSSKKLLLSDSGFYLCAWNPPGRPNTGELFFGEGSRLTVL.

The chain links TRBV5-1 to TRBJ2-7. The CDR3 sequence is 12 residues long. Germline CDR1 SGHRS, CDR2 YFSETQ. The CDR3 sequence: CASSLGIYEQYF.

V usage is TRBV18 and J usage is TRBJ2-2. CDR3 size: 16 residues. Germline assignment: CDR1 KGHSH and CDR2 LQKENI. The CDR3 spells CASSPSYSANTGELFF.

The J gene is TRBJ2-3, the V gene TRBV29-1; TCRdb gives TRBD2 as the D gene, but with no DNA this cannot be confirmed. Per the germline V gene, CDR1 is SQVTM and CDR2 is ANQGSEA. The CDR3 spans 12 residues. CDR3 sequence reads: CSVTPTTDTQYF.

The genes are TRBV20-1 and TRBJ2-7; TCRdb indicates TRBD1, and absent DNA this call remains unverified. Germline lookup yields CDR1 DFQATT and CDR2 SNEGSKA (reference sequence). The CDR3 covers 14 residues. This CDR3 reads CSAPGQGKPDEQYF.

The CDR3 protein is CSARVGASSYNEQFF. The gene calls are TRBV20-1 and TRBJ2-1; TCRdb's D gene call, TRBD1, goes unchecked for lack of DNA. The CDR3 is made up of 15 amino acids. The V gene's germline CDR1 is DFQATT and CDR2 SNEGSKA (reference sequence).

The rearrangement uses TRBV7-9 and TRBJ2-5; there is no DNA to check the TCRdb D call of TRBD2. Germline V gene sequence: CDR1 SEHNR, CDR2 FQNEAQ (reference sequence). The CDR3 loop spans 16 amino acids. The CDR3 loop reads CASSFGPTRYQETQYF.